This T cell receptor beta chain came from a study of human T cells and chemical hapten exposure. TCRdb independently ran MiXCR on the RACE reads; one entry per CDR3 protein. The sample holds more than 250,000 distinct CDR3 sequences, 7.5% to 10% seen once. Time point noted: pre-sensitization, week 0. Regarding treatment: therapeutic diphenylcyclopropenone sensitization with weekly scalp DPC. This clonotype was seen more than once but under ten times. In germline, CDR1 is MNHNY, CDR2 SVGAGI (reference sequence). The V end lost 11 bases, the J end lost 4 bases, and 17 bases lay between the germline ends. The CDR3 has 13 residues.

The sequence was obtained from a woman aged 40 to 49 with alopecia areata. Some clones in this sample may be carry-over from other donors' samples. The sample in question was whole blood, obtained in connection with sensitization to the hapten diphenylcyclopropenone (DPC). The chain employs TRBV6-6 and TRBJ1-1; D not certain. The CDR3, as DNA: TGTGCCGGTGGGTCGGGAGAGACCACTGAAGCTTTCTTT. It yields the protein CAGGSGETTEAFF.